The clone carrying this TCR beta chain came up a few times. The antigen remains undetermined. From germline, CDR1 is MDHEN and CDR2 SYDVKM. The CDR3 sequence is 15 residues long. V shed 6 bases, J shed 2 bases, and the junction held 4 bases outside the gene matches. This entry comes from a study of T cell repertoires in cytomegalovirus infection. Study-wide context: Public TCR beta signatures were indicative of both CMV infection and a matching HLA type.

Study-level results: CMV-specific TCR beta clonotypes restricted by HLA-C dominated the ex vivo response.

From the reads, TCRdb called clonotypes with MiXCR, one entry per CDR3 protein. The sample has roughly 230,000 distinct CDR3 sequences; over 15% are singletons. The V gene is TRBV28, the J gene TRBJ2-2; 9 nucleotides match TRBD1. This sequence was found in a human donor in good health (CMV status not recorded). Some clones in this sample may be carry-over from other donors' samples. Sequences were obtained from CD8+ T cells from PBMCs. This chain's CDR3 is CASRPTGGNTGELFF. The CDR3 coding sequence is TGTGCCAGCAGACCCACAGGGGGCAACACCGGGGAGCTGTTTTTT.